A single sample gave rise to the 7 T cell receptor beta chains below, sequenced in a study of T cell responses to AZD1222 COVID-19 vaccine (dated by TCRdb to the early 2020s). Explained via the paper, the time point label denotes: baseline before first vaccination. The library was obtained by the immunoSEQ multiplex PCR assay. The table was pulled from immuneACCESS by TCRdb, which kept in-frame rearrangements only. Such tables lose some clones; where checked, under half of the loss comes from unresolved V genes, and the rest has no known cause. Recorded for this sample are fewer than 300,000 clones; about 92% of them occurred a single time. 0.55% of the sample is taken by the ten largest. Sample: peripheral blood, taken on day 0 of AZD1222 vaccination. These receptors all come from an adult in good health.

This chain links TRBV6-1 with TRBJ2-3, with 8 bases identical to TRBD2. The CDR3 has 15 residues. The V segment lost 3 bases and the J segment 6 bases; nucleotides outside the gene matches: 8. The germline CDR1 and CDR2 sequences are MNHNS and SASEGT. CDR3 bases: TGTGCCAGCAGTGAGGCGGGGGGAGCTCGGGATACGCAGTATTTT. It yields the protein CASSEAGGARDTQYF.

The genes are TRBV3-1 (or the pseudogene TRBV3-2) and TRBJ2-1; 9 bases align to TRBD2. Trimming removed 10 bases from V and 7 bases from J; junction bases left unmatched: 8. The CDR3 sequence is 13 residues long. The germline V gene has CDR1 LGHDT and CDR2 YNNKEL (reference sequence). CDR3 sequence: CATAGTSLNEQFF. The CDR3 DNA reads as TGTGCCACCGCCGGGACTAGCCTGAATGAGCAGTTCTTC.

The V and J genes are TRBV10-2 and TRBJ1-1; D call uncertain. V lost 0 bases to trimming and J lost 5 bases, with 10 bases between them. The CDR3 runs 14 residues. Germline V gives CDR1 WSHSY, CDR2 SAAADI. CDR3 nucleotides: TGCGCCAGCAGTGAGTCGGGAGGAGGGACTGAAGCTTTCTTT. It yields the protein CASSESGGGTEAFF.

The chain is built from TRBV18 and TRBJ2-5, with D possibly being TRBD2 (5 bases). Germline CDR1 is KGHSH and CDR2 is LQKENI. The CDR3 extends over 14 amino acids. Trimming took off 6 bases at V and 2 bases at J, with 13 bases between the two ends. The CDR3 nucleotides read TGTGCCAGCTCTCTAGGACGGGAACAAGAGACCCAGTACTTC. Translating gives CASSLGREQETQYF.

The V and J genes are TRBV28 and TRBJ2-7; D might be TRBD1 (7 bases). There are 14 residues in the CDR3. The V end was cut by 1 base, the J end by 3 bases, with 10 bases between. Germline values: CDR1 MDHEN, CDR2 SYDVKM. The CDR3 DNA reads TGTGCCAGCAGTTTATCAGGGGGGAACTACGAGCAGTACTTC. The encoded protein is CASSLSGGNYEQYF.

The V and J genes are TRBV6-5 and TRBJ1-2; possible D gene TRBD1, 5 bases. Trimming pared 8 bases from V and 1 base from J, leaving 11 bases between. The germline V gene encodes CDR1 MNHEY and CDR2 SVGAGI. The CDR3 has 13 amino acids. The CDR3 DNA reads as TGTGCCAGCCTAGACAGTTTTAACTATGGCTACACCTTC. It is translated as CASLDSFNYGYTF.

This clone appeared once. V gene TRBV7-3 combines with J gene TRBJ2-3, with TRBD2 matching over 13 bases. The V segment lost 5 bases and the J segment 4 bases; nucleotides outside the gene matches: 12. Germline V gene sequence: CDR1 SGHTA, CDR2 FQGTGA. The CDR3 totals 18 residues. The CDR3 here is CASSEYAGTSGVPDTQYF. The DNA of the CDR3 is TGTGCCAGCAGCGAATACGCCGGGACTAGCGGGGTACCAGATACGCAGTATTTT.